The rows below give T cell receptor beta chains drawn from one sample of a study of blood T cell repertoires in COVID-19. Some clones are missing from TCRdb's copy, which holds only in-frame ones; the method was immunoSEQ multiplex PCR. Of about 300,000 clones in the sample, more than 85% were seen once. Sequenced material: peripheral blood. The receptor set was obtained from a woman in her thirties with COVID-19, enrolled during active disease. Both conserved end residues are part of each CDR3. The order of the fields is CDR3 length, V gene, clone size, CDR3 protein. Rows may omit the clone size; those that give it use once, few, many or a size class.

length: 15
V: TRBV6-4
size: NA
CDR3: CASSDSIGSPDTQYF

length: 16
V: TRBV9
size: NA
CDR3: CASSTTGTGVAETQYF

length: 17
V: TRBV7-8
size: NA
CDR3: CASSLFLAGGLGTEAFF

length: 14
V: TRBV24-1
size: NA
CDR3: CATSDARVGIEQFF

length: 14
V: TRBV9
size: NA
CDR3: CASSVGGGAYEQYF

length: 15
V: TRBV7-9
size: NA
CDR3: CASSLVVLDTDTQYF

length: 16
V: TRBV10-3
size: NA
CDR3: CAIRGDRGLSGNTIYF

length: 16
V: TRBV7-8
size: NA
CDR3: CASSLAVSGNRGTQYF

length: 14
V: TRBV27
size: NA
CDR3: CASSRWTENTEAFF

length: 12
V: TRBV29-1
size: NA
CDR3: CSVGQGSHEQYF

length: 15
V: TRBV7-8
size: NA
CDR3: CASSLVRGNTGELFF

length: 16
V: TRBV24-1
size: NA
CDR3: CATSDVGLAGYNEQFF

length: 15
V: TRBV29-1
size: NA
CDR3: CSGRIPGQGRPEAFF

length: 14
V: TRBV19
size: once
CDR3: CASSNQGAYYGYTF

length: 14
V: TRBV5-8
size: NA
CDR3: CASSLGQENSPLHF

length: 14
V: TRBV7-7
size: NA
CDR3: CASSSGLGPNEQFF

length: 13
V: TRBV29-1
size: NA
CDR3: CSVYRGPGYGYTF

length: 14
V: TRBV27
size: NA
CDR3: CASSLYHSNQPQHF

length: 14
V: TRBV6-1
size: NA
CDR3: CASSEGGTNEKLFF

length: 15
V: TRBV4-1
size: NA
CDR3: CASTRTGEKTDTQYF

length: 15
V: TRBV19
size: NA
CDR3: CASHRDRDNTGELFF

length: 15
V: TRBV19
size: NA
CDR3: CASSIGRDPLNEQFF

length: 15
V: TRBV27
size: once
CDR3: CASSYTTGGEGEQYF

length: 14
V: TRBV19
size: NA
CDR3: CASNVQGARTEAFF

length: 17
V: TRBV11-3
size: NA
CDR3: CASSLGAWTSGSDTQYF

length: 13
V: TRBV10-1
size: few
CDR3: CASSEGASYEQYF

length: 13
V: TRBV12-3/TRBV12-4
size: NA
CDR3: CASSLGTGLGYTF

length: 15
V: TRBV5-4
size: NA
CDR3: CASSPRTSGNNEQFF